This note documents a single TCR beta chain sequence. This same CDR3 is encoded by further DNA sequences in the sample. Under the authors' procedure: By means of reference gene primer amplification, nucleated cell counts were estimated. Method: immunoSEQ multiplex PCR; TCRdb's copy keeps in-frame clones and lacks some. D and trimming come from the DNA, and the V and J calls and clone size come from that table. This sample has under 350,000 clones, with approximately 87% found just once. V was pared by 2 bases and J by 2 bases, with 7 bases between. Germline loops: CDR1 MNHNS, CDR2 SASEGT. The CDR3 has 13 amino acids. The source of the sample is a study of blood T cell repertoires in COVID-19. Overall study context: Samples taken during acute and convalescent COVID-19 were collected in the United States, Italy and Spain. T cells, B-cell-depleted T cells, or PBMCs provided the cDNA or gDNA that served as material.

This chain links TRBV6-1 with TRBJ2-7; D is ambiguous. The origin of this receptor is a man aged 55 to 70 who had recovered from COVID-19. Sequenced input: peripheral blood. CDR3 loop: CASSENQAYEQYF. The CDR3 nucleotides are TGTGCCAGCAGTGAAAACCAGGCCTACGAGCAGTACTTC.